These T cell receptor beta chains were read from a single sample in a study of blood T cell repertoires in COVID-19. Some clones are missing from TCRdb's copy, which holds only in-frame ones; the method was immunoSEQ multiplex PCR. The table shows approximately 210,000 clones, with more than 70% occurring only once. The source material was peripheral blood. The receptors stem from a woman aged 50 to 60 with acute or convalescent COVID-19. Each CDR3 is given with its conserved first and last residue. A D gene is named only where the DNA matches it firmly. Expanded clones get a size class; other rows say once, few or many, or leave the size out.

NA	TRBV18	NA	TRBJ1-2	TGTGCCAGCTCCCCCCCCGAGGGAAGTAACTATGGCTACACCTTC	CASSPPEGSNYGYTF
NA	TRBV9	NA	TRBJ2-7	TGTGCCAGCAGCGTAGGTTCCCCAGGAACCTACGAGCAGTACTTC	CASSVGSPGTYEQYF
NA	TRBV6-5	NA	TRBJ1-4	TGTGCCAGCAGTAAACCGGGAGCAACTAATGAAAAACTGTTTTTT	CASSKPGATNEKLFF
NA	TRBV5-6	NA	TRBJ1-4	TGTGCCAGCAGCCCTAGGTGGACTAATGAAAAACTGTTTTTT	CASSPRWTNEKLFF
NA	TRBV6-1	TRBD1	TRBJ1-1	TGTGCCAGCAGTGACAGGGGGCTCACTGAAGCTTTCTTT	CASSDRGLTEAFF
few	TRBV19	TRBD1	TRBJ1-2	TGTGCCAGTACCCGGGACAGACCCTATGGCTACACCTTC	CASTRDRPYGYTF
once	TRBV18	NA	TRBJ2-2	TGTGCCAGCTCACCACCCACAGGGATGATCGACACCGGGGAGCTGTTTTTT	CASSPPTGMIDTGELFF
NA	TRBV2	NA	TRBJ2-7	TGTGCCAGTAAGGAGGGACGGGAGCAGTACTTC	CASKEGREQYF
NA	TRBV5-1	NA	TRBJ2-3	TGCGCCAGCAGCCCGGACATCACAGATACGCAGTATTTT	CASSPDITDTQYF
NA	TRBV9	TRBD1	TRBJ2-3	TGTGCCAGCAGCGACACAGGGGGCCCAGATACGCAGTATTTT	CASSDTGGPDTQYF
NA	TRBV27	TRBD1	TRBJ2-2	TGTGCCAGCATCTCGACAGGGGGCGGAATGGGAGAGAACACCGGGGAGCTGTTTTTT	CASISTGGGMGENTGELFF
NA	TRBV7-3	NA	TRBJ1-2	TGTGCCAGCAGCTTAAACCCCGGACTCGGGGGCTACACCTTC	CASSLNPGLGGYTF
NA	TRBV5-6	TRBD1	TRBJ1-4	TGTGCCAGCAGCTTGTGGGGAGGGACAGGGGATGAAAAACTGTTTTTT	CASSLWGGTGDEKLFF
NA	TRBV2	TRBD1	TRBJ2-1	TGTGCCAGCAGTGTTCCGGGACAGGGGGTCGATGAGCAGTTCTTC	CASSVPGQGVDEQFF
NA	TRBV2	NA	TRBJ2-4	TGTGCCAGCAGCTTAGATCTAGCCAAAAACATTCAGTACTTC	CASSLDLAKNIQYF
NA	TRBV24-1	NA	TRBJ2-3	TGTGCCACCAGTGATTCAGTGCGGTCCTCTAGCACAGATACGCAGTATTTT	CATSDSVRSSSTDTQYF
NA	TRBV2	TRBD2	TRBJ2-1	TGTGCCAGCAGTGCTCCAGCGGGAGCTATCATCGATGAGCAGTTCTTC	CASSAPAGAIIDEQFF
NA	TRBV4-2	TRBD1	TRBJ1-2	TGTGCCAGCAGCCAAGCCGACAGGGGATCGGCTAACTATGGCTACACCTTC	CASSQADRGSANYGYTF
few	TRBV7-2	NA	TRBJ2-5	TGTGCCAGCAGCTTAGTTCTGGCGGTCCAAGAGACCCAGTACTTC	CASSLVLAVQETQYF
NA	TRBV10-1	TRBD2	TRBJ2-1	TGCGCCAGCAGTGGGACTAGCGGGGCCTACAATGAGCAGTTCTTC	CASSGTSGAYNEQFF
NA	TRBV11-3	TRBD2	TRBJ2-7	TGTGCCAGCAGCTCCCAAAACGCGGGAGGCTCCTACGAGCAGTACTTC	CASSSQNAGGSYEQYF
NA	TRBV29-1	TRBD2	TRBJ2-1	TGCAGCGTTGAAGAGAGGACTAGCCACTCCTACAATGAGCAGTTCTTC	CSVEERTSHSYNEQFF
NA	TRBV7-2	NA	TRBJ2-7	TGTGCCAGCAGCTTCTCGACAAACTCCTACGAGCAGTACTTC	CASSFSTNSYEQYF
NA	TRBV14	TRBD2	TRBJ2-3	TGTGCCAGCAGCCTGACTAGCGGACTTAGAGATACGCAGTATTTT	CASSLTSGLRDTQYF
NA	TRBV5-1	TRBD2	TRBJ2-7	TGCGCCAGCAGCCTTGGACTAGCGGGAGTGGAGTCCGTGGCCTACGAGCAGTACTTC	CASSLGLAGVESVAYEQYF
NA	TRBV19	TRBD1	TRBJ2-1	TGTGCCAGTAGTATAAAAAATTTAGGCACAGGGGGTAATGAGCAGTTCTTC	CASSIKNLGTGGNEQFF
NA	TRBV6-5	NA	TRBJ1-3	TGTGCCAGCAGCCAGGGAAACACCATACATTTT	CASSQGNTIHF
NA	TRBV5-1	TRBD1	TRBJ1-2	TGCGCCAGCAGCTCGAAGGGGGTGGACAGGGCGGGCTACACCTTC	CASSSKGVDRAGYTF
NA	TRBV7-2	NA	TRBJ2-3	TGTGCCAGCAGCGACAGGAGTGGCACAGATACGCAGTATTTT	CASSDRSGTDTQYF
NA	TRBV28	NA	TRBJ2-7	TGTGCCAGCAGCCAAGGGGGTGCCTACGAGCAGTACTTC	CASSQGGAYEQYF
few	TRBV28	NA	TRBJ2-7	TGTGCCAGCAGTTTAGAGGCGTACGAGCAGTACTTC	CASSLEAYEQYF
NA	TRBV11-2	NA	TRBJ2-2	TGTGCCAGCAGCTTAGGAGGGATGAACACCGGGGAGCTGTTTTTT	CASSLGGMNTGELFF
NA	TRBV5-1	NA	TRBJ2-7	TGCGCCAGCAGCTCCGATCTTACCTCTCATCGGGACGAGCAGTACTTC	CASSSDLTSHRDEQYF
NA	TRBV4-2	NA	TRBJ2-7	TGTGCCAGCAGCCAAGTAGGAGACGAGCAGTACTTC	CASSQVGDEQYF
NA	TRBV5-1	TRBD2	TRBJ2-3	TGCGCCAGCAGCTTCCGGACTAGCGGGAGATGGGACACAGATACGCAGTATTTT	CASSFRTSGRWDTDTQYF
NA	TRBV3-1/TRBV3-2	NA	TRBJ1-1	TGTGCCAGCACCCCCGCGGGGGGCGCAGGGAGAAGGACTGAAGCTTTCTTT	CASTPAGGAGRRTEAFF
NA	TRBV15	TRBD2	TRBJ2-7	TGTGCCACCAGCAGAGATGGACTAGCGGGATGGGAGCAGTACTTC	CATSRDGLAGWEQYF
NA	TRBV14	TRBD1	TRBJ1-2	TGTGCCAGCAGCCCGGGACAGGGGGGTGGCTACACCTTC	CASSPGQGGGYTF
NA	TRBV5-6	NA	TRBJ2-7	TGTGCCAGCAGCTGGGGCGGAGACTACGAGCAGTACTTC	CASSWGGDYEQYF
few	TRBV24-1	TRBD1	TRBJ2-7	TGTGCCACCAGTGAAGCGGGACAGGGGGTCTACGAGCAGTACTTC	CATSEAGQGVYEQYF
NA	TRBV9	NA	TRBJ2-2	TGTGCCAGCAGCTCAACAGGGACACTCGGATCCGGGGAGCTGTTTTTT	CASSSTGTLGSGELFF
few	TRBV5-1	NA	TRBJ1-3	TGCGCCAGCAGCCGCGTTGGAGGGCTAGGGTCTGGAAACACCATATATTTT	CASSRVGGLGSGNTIYF
NA	TRBV16	TRBD1	TRBJ1-5	TGTGCCAGCAGCCCCTCCGGACAGGGGAATCAGCCCCAGCATTTT	CASSPSGQGNQPQHF
NA	TRBV5-4	NA	TRBJ2-7	TGTGCCAGCAGCTTCGGAGGGAGGACGGGCGAGCAGTACTTC	CASSFGGRTGEQYF
NA	TRBV9	NA	TRBJ1-2	TGTGCCAGCAGCGGCGGGGCACCCCGGGGTAGCTACACCTTC	CASSGGAPRGSYTF
NA	TRBV19	TRBD2	TRBJ2-2	TGTGCCAGTAGCGGTACTAGCGGGCTGAACACCGGGGAGCTGTTTTTT	CASSGTSGLNTGELFF
once	TRBV6-2/TRBV6-3	NA	TRBJ1-2	TGTGCCAGCAGCCAGATGGACAGCGGCCCCGTGGGTGAGGGCTACACCTTC	CASSQMDSGPVGEGYTF